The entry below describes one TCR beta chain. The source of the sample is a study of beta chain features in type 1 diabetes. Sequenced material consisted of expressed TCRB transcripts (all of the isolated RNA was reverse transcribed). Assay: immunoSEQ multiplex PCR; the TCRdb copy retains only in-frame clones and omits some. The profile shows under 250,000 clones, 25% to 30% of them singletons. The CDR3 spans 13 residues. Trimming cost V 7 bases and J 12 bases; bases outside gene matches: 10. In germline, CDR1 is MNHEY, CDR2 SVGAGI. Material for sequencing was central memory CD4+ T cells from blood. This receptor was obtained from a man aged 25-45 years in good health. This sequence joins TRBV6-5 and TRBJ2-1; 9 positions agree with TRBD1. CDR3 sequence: CASKPGQGFRQFF. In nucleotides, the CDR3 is TGTGCCAGCAAACCGGGACAGGGTTTTCGGCAGTTCTTC.